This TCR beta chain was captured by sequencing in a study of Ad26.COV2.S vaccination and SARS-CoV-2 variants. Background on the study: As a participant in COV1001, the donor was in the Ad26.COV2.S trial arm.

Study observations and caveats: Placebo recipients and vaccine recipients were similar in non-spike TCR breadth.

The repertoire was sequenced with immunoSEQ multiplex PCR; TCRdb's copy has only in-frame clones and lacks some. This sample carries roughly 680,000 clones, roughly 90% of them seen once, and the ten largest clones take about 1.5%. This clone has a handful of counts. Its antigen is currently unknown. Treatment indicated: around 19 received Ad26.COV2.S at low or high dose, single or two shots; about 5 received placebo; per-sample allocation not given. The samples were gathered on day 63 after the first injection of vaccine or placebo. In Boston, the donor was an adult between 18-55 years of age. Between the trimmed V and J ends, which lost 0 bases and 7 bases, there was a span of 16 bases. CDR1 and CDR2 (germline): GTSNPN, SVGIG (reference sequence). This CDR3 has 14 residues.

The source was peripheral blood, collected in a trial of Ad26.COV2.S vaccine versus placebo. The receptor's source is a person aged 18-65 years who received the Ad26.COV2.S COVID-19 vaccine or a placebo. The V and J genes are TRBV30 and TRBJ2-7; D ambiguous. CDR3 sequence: CAWSVAITLREQYF. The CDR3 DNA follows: TGTGCCTGGAGTGTGGCTATTACCCTACGAGAGCAGTACTTC.